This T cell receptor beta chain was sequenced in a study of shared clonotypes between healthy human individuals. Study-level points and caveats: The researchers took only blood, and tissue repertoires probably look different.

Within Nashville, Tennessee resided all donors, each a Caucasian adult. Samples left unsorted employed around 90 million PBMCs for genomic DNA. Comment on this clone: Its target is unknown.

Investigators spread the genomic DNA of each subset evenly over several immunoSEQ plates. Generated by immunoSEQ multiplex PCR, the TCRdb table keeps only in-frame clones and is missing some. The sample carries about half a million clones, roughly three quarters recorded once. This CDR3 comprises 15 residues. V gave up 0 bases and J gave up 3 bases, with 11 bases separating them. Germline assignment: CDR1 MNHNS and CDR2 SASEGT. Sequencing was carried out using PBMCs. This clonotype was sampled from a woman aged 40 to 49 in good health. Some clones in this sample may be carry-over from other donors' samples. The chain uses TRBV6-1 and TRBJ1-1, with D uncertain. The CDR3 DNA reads TGTGCCAGCAGTGAAGCAGGCCCCAAGCACACTGAAGCTTTCTTT. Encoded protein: CASSEAGPKHTEAFF.